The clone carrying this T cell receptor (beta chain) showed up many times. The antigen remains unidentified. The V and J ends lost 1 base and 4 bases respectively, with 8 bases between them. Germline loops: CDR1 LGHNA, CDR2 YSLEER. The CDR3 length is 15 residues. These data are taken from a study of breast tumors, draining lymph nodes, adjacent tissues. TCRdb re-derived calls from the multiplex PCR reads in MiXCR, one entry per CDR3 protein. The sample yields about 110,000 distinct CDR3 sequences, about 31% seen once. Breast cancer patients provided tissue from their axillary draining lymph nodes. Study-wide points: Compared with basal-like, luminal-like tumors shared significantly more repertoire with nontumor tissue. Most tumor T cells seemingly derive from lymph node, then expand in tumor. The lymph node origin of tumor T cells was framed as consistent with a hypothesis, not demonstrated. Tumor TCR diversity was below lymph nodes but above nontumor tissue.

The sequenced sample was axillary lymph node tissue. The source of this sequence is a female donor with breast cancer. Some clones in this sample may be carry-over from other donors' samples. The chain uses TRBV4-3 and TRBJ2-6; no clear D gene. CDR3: CASSQASRGANVLTF. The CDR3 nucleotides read TGCGCCAGCAGCCAAGCCTCGAGGGGGGCCAACGTCCTGACTTTC.